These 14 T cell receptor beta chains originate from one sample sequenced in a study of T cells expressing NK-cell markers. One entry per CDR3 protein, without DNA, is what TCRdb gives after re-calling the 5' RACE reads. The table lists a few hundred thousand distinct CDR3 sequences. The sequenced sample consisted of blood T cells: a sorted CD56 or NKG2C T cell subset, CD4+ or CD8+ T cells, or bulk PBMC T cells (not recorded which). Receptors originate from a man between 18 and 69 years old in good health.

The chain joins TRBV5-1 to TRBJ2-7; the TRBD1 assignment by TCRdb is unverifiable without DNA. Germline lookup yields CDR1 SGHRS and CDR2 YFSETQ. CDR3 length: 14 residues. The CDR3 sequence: CASRLTGTASGQYF. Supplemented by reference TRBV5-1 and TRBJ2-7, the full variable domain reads KAGVTQTPRYLIKTRGQQVTLSCSPISGHRSVSWYQQTPGQGLQFLFEYFSETQRNKGNFPGRFSGRQFSNSRSEMNVSTLELGDSALYLCASRLTGTASGQYFGPGTRLTVT.

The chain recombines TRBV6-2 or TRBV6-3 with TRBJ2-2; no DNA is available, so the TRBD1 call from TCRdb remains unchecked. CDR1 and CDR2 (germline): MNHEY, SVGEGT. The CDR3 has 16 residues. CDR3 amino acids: CASSYSLGGQHRELFF.

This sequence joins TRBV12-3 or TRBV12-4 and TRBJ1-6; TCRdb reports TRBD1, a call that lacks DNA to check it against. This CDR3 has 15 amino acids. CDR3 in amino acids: CASSPVGQGNSPLHF.

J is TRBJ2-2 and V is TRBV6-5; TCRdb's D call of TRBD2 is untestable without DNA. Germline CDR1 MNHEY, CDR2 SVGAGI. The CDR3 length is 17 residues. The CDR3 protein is CASSRGGTLTGTGELFF.

The CDR3 sequence is CASSPRSGRQTYEQYF. This chain connects TRBV12-3 or TRBV12-4 to TRBJ2-7; TCRdb indicates TRBD1, and absent DNA this call remains unverified. CDR3 length: 16 amino acids.

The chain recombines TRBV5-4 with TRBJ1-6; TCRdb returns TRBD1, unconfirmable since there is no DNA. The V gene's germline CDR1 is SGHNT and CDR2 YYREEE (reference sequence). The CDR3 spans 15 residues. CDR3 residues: CASSFQTGGKSPLHF.

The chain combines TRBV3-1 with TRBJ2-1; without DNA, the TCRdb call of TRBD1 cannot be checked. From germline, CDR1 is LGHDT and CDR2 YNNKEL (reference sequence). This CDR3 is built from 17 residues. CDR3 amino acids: CASSQVRWATQEDEQFF.

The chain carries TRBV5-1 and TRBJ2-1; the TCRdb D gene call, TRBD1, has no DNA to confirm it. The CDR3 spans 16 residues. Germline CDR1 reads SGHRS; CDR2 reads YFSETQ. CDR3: CASSQTPGSAYNEQFF.

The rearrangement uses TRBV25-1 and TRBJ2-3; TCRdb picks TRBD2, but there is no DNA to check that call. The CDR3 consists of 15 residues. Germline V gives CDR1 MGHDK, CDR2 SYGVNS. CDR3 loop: CASSSWTSGGRSQYF.

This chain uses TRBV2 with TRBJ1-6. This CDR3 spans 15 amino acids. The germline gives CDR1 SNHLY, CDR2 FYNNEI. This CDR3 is CASSLQGSYNSPLHF. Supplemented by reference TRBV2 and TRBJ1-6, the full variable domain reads EPEVTQTPSHQVTQMGQEVILRCVPISNHLYFYWYRQILGQKVEFLVSFYNNEISEKSEIFDDQFSVERPDGSNFTLKIRSTKLEDSAMYFCASSLQGSYNSPLHFGNGTRLTVT.

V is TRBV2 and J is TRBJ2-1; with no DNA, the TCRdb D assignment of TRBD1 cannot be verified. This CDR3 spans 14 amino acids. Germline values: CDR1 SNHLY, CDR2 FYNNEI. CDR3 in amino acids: CASRSNQGVHEQFF.

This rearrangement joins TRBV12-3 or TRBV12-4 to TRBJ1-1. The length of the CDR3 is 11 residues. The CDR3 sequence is CASSLGWGAFF.

CDR3 amino acids: CASRKWGGSNTGELFF. The rearrangement links TRBV11-2 to TRBJ2-2; TCRdb returns TRBD1, unconfirmable since there is no DNA. Germline CDR1 and CDR2: SGHAT and FQNNGV. CDR3 length equals 16 residues. The entire variable domain, with the rest obtained from reference TRBV11-2 and TRBJ2-2, is as follows: EAGVAQSPRYKIIEKRQSVAFWCNPISGHATLYWYQQILGQGPKLLIQFQNNGVVDDSQLPKDRFSAERLKGVDSTLKIQPAKLEDSAVYLCASRKWGGSNTGELFFGEGSRLTVL.

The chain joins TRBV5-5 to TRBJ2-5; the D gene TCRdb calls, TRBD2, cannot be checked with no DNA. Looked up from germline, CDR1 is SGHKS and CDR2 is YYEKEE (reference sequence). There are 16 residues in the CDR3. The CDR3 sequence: CASSLSPPPDSETQYF.